The rows below give T cell receptor beta chains drawn from one sample of a study of identical twins. A single record per CDR3 protein comes from TCRdb applying MiXCR to the 5' RACE reads. The sample has approximately 680,000 distinct CDR3 sequences; roughly 7.1% are singletons. These data were also reused for a study on yellow fever vaccine responses in identical twins.

Specimen: PBMCs. These receptors were obtained from a woman aged 18-30 years in good health. Both conserved end residues are part of each CDR3. The D gene is left open where the match is weak. The size of a clone is reported for some rows only, either as once, few or many, or as a class for expanded clones.

j_call clone_size cdr3_length d_call v_call cdr3_aa cdr3_nt
TRBJ2-3 many 14 - TRBV5-6 CASSLSARTDTQYF TGTGCCAGCAGCTTGTCGGCCCGAACAGATACGCAGTATTTT
TRBJ2-3 - 16 TRBD1 TRBV5-1 CASSPRAGGLSDTQYF TGCGCCAGCAGCCCCCGCGCAGGGGGCCTGTCAGATACGCAGTATTTT
TRBJ1-2 many 14 - TRBV19 CASTAGPANYGYTF TGTGCCAGTACCGCCGGCCCGGCTAACTATGGCTACACCTTC
TRBJ2-5 few 11 - TRBV2 CASSVREPQYF TGTGCCAGCAGCGTGCGAGAACCCCAGTACTTC
TRBJ2-3 few 15 TRBD2 TRBV27 CASSLASGTTYTQYF TGTGCCAGCAGTTTAGCTAGCGGGACAACTTATACGCAGTATTTT
TRBJ1-1 - 18 - TRBV25-1 CASQQSRGRAREVVEAFF TGTGCCAGTCAGCAAAGTAGGGGGAGGGCTCGCGAGGTGGTGGAAGCTTTCTTT
TRBJ1-1 - 15 - TRBV4-1 CASSLRVYTNTEAFF TGCGCCAGCAGCCTTAGGGTATATACGAACACTGAAGCTTTCTTT
TRBJ2-3 many 15 TRBD2 TRBV15 CATSRVAGGSDTQYF TGTGCCACCAGCAGAGTAGCGGGGGGATCAGATACGCAGTATTTT
TRBJ2-7 - 15 - TRBV6-5 CASSYSGTGNYEQYF TGTGCCAGCAGTTACTCGGGGACGGGGAACTACGAGCAGTACTTC
TRBJ2-1 many 17 - TRBV7-9 CASSLVGGRLIINEQFF TGTGCCAGCAGCTTAGTGGGGGGGCGCCTGATTATTAATGAGCAGTTCTTC
TRBJ1-5 - 15 - TRBV21-1 CASSKMGGQGFAQHF TGTGCCAGCAGCAAGATGGGGGGCCAAGGGTTTGCCCAGCATTTT
TRBJ2-3 - 15 TRBD2 TRBV20-1 CSAKRSGGSSDTQYF TGCAGTGCCAAAAGGTCAGGCGGGAGCTCAGATACGCAGTATTTT
TRBJ1-5 many 14 - TRBV20-1 CSANRHQGNQPQHF TGCAGTGCTAACAGGCATCAAGGGAATCAGCCCCAGCATTTT
TRBJ2-1 - 15 - TRBV24-1 CATSDLQARYNEQFF TGTGCCACCAGTGATTTGCAGGCGCGATACAATGAGCAGTTCTTC
TRBJ2-5 few 15 - TRBV5-6 CASSLVDAYQETQYF TGTGCCAGCAGCTTGGTGGATGCCTACCAAGAGACCCAGTACTTC
TRBJ1-2 - 18 TRBD1 TRBV5-1 CASSSEGGQGRANYGYTF TGCGCCAGCAGCTCGGAAGGGGGACAGGGCCGAGCTAACTATGGCTACACCTTC
TRBJ2-2 - 15 - TRBV28 CASSLGRVFAGELFF TGTGCCAGCAGTTTGGGGCGGGTGTTTGCCGGGGAGCTGTTTTTT
TRBJ2-1 many 13 TRBD2 TRBV29-1 CSAGTSGRLEQFF TGCAGCGCAGGGACTAGCGGGAGGTTGGAGCAGTTCTTC
TRBJ1-5 - 15 - TRBV27 CASSLSEFSNQPQHF TGTGCCAGCAGTTTATCAGAATTTAGCAATCAGCCCCAGCATTTT
TRBJ2-2 - 13 TRBD1 TRBV6-1 CASSQGAGGELFF TGTGCCAGCAGTCAGGGGGCGGGCGGGGAGCTGTTTTTT
TRBJ2-1 - 15 - TRBV7-2 CASSLDHGRNNEQFF TGTGCCAGCAGCTTAGACCACGGACGGAACAATGAGCAGTTCTTC
TRBJ2-1 few 12 - TRBV28 CASNRGGNEQFF TGTGCCAGCAATAGGGGAGGCAATGAGCAGTTCTTC
TRBJ1-2 few 16 - TRBV20-1 CSARDPGGERNYGYTF TGCAGTGCTAGAGATCCCGGAGGCGAACGAAACTATGGCTACACCTTC
TRBJ2-7 many 15 - TRBV28 CASSSHAVRQYEQYF TGTGCCAGCAGTTCTCACGCCGTCAGACAGTACGAGCAGTACTTC
TRBJ2-1 - 15 TRBD2 TRBV28 CASRESGGGRDEQFF TGTGCCAGCAGAGAGTCCGGGGGGGGCAGGGATGAGCAGTTCTTC
TRBJ1-5 few 11 - TRBV7-9 CASSLGGYQHF TGTGCCAGCAGCTTAGGAGGTTACCAGCATTTT
TRBJ1-2 many 15 - TRBV24-1 CATSEAGTRNSGYTF TGTGCCACCAGTGAGGCGGGGACTCGCAACTCTGGCTACACCTTC
TRBJ2-4 many 11 - TRBV2 CASSNDNIQYF TGTGCCAGCAGTAACGACAACATTCAGTACTTC
TRBJ1-6 - 17 TRBD1 TRBV10-2 CASTDRVGLLYNSPLHF TGCGCCAGTACCGACAGGGTGGGACTTCTCTATAATTCACCCCTCCACTTT
TRBJ2-7 many 14 - TRBV5-1 CASRLLWLTYEQYF TGCGCCAGCAGACTCTTATGGTTGACCTACGAGCAGTACTTC
TRBJ2-7 few 15 TRBD2 TRBV28 CASSLGTRSSYEQYF TGTGCCAGCAGTTTGGGGACTAGAAGCTCCTACGAGCAGTACTTC
TRBJ2-7 few 19 TRBD1 TRBV10-3 CAISESPFDRGSRPYEQYF TGTGCCATCAGTGAGTCGCCCTTCGACAGGGGATCCCGGCCTTACGAGCAGTACTTC
TRBJ2-7 many 13 TRBD1 TRBV5-1 CASSKGANYEQYF TGCGCCAGCAGTAAGGGGGCCAACTACGAGCAGTACTTC
TRBJ2-3 - 14 - TRBV2 CASSGNLGTDTQYF TGTGCCAGCAGTGGGAATCTGGGCACAGATACGCAGTATTTT
TRBJ2-7 few 15 TRBD2 TRBV20-1 CSALAGTSGYYEQYF TGCAGTGCCTTGGCGGGTACTAGCGGGTATTACGAGCAGTACTTC
TRBJ2-7 many 15 TRBD2 TRBV5-1 CASSQKREGKLEQYF TGCGCCAGCAGCCAAAAGCGGGAGGGCAAACTCGAGCAGTACTTC
TRBJ2-1 many 14 TRBD2 TRBV12-3/TRBV12-4 CASRLAGVTNEQFF TGTGCCAGCAGACTAGCGGGAGTAACAAATGAGCAGTTCTTC
TRBJ1-3 many 14 - TRBV12-3/TRBV12-4 CASSPKTAGNTIYF TGTGCCAGCAGTCCTAAGACAGCTGGAAACACCATATATTTT
TRBJ2-2 many 14 - TRBV10-3 CAISGLTNTGELFF TGTGCCATCAGCGGACTTACGAACACCGGGGAGCTGTTTTTT
TRBJ1-1 - 15 - TRBV4-1 CASSQSGALGTEAFF TGCGCCAGCAGCCAAAGCGGGGCCCTTGGGACTGAAGCTTTCTTT
TRBJ2-1 many 16 TRBD2 TRBV11-2 CASSALAGYSYNEQFF TGTGCCAGCAGCGCACTAGCGGGATACTCCTACAATGAGCAGTTCTTC
TRBJ2-7 - 15 - TRBV2 CASSEGAGSLYEQYF TGTGCCAGCAGTGAAGGGGCAGGTAGTTTGTACGAGCAGTACTTC
TRBJ1-1 - 15 - TRBV5-4 CASSLSSGGNTEAFF TGTGCCAGCAGCTTATCGTCGGGAGGGAACACTGAAGCTTTCTTT
TRBJ2-1 many 13 - TRBV5-1 CASSLAVGNEQFF TGCGCCAGCAGCTTGGCCGTGGGGAATGAGCAGTTCTTC
TRBJ2-1 few 15 TRBD1 TRBV5-1 CASRPAGTALNEQFF TGCGCCAGCAGACCCGCCGGGACAGCTCTCAATGAGCAGTTCTTC
TRBJ2-1 few 16 TRBD2 TRBV7-2 CASSLWAGGQYNEQFF TGTGCCAGCAGCTTATGGGCGGGAGGACAATACAATGAGCAGTTCTTC
TRBJ2-1 few 13 - TRBV12-3/TRBV12-4 CASQSASLSEQFF TGTGCCAGCCAAAGTGCTAGTTTGTCCGAGCAGTTCTTC
TRBJ2-3 many 16 - TRBV20-1 CSASTGRGGIADTQYF TGCAGTGCTTCCACGGGGAGAGGTGGAATCGCAGATACGCAGTATTTT
TRBJ2-2 - 15 - TRBV7-7 CASSSVGVNTGELFF TGTGCCAGCAGCTCCGTCGGGGTTAACACCGGGGAGCTGTTTTTT
TRBJ2-7 - 15 - TRBV7-9 CASSTAGGPGFEQYF TGTGCCAGCAGTACCGCCGGAGGGCCCGGGTTCGAGCAGTACTTC
TRBJ2-2 - 14 - TRBV5-1 CASSPDPKAGELFF TGCGCCAGCAGCCCGGACCCCAAGGCCGGGGAGCTGTTTTTT